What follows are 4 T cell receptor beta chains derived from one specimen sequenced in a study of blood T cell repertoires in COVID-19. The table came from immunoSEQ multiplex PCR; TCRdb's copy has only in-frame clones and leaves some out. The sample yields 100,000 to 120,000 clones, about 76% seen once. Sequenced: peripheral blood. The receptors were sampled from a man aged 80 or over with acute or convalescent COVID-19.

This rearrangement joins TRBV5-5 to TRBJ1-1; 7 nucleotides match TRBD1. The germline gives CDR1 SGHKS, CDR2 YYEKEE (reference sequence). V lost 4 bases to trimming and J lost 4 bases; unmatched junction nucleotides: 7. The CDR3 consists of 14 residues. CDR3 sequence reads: CASSKGQVGTEAFF. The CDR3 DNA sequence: TGTGCCAGCAGCAAAGGACAGGTAGGCACTGAAGCTTTCTTT.

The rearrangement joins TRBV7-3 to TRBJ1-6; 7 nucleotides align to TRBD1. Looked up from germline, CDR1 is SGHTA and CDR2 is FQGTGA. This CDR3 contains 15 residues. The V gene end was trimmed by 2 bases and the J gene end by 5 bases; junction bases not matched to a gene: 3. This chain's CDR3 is CASSLQGGNNSPLHF. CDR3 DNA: TGTGCCAGCAGCTTACAGGGGGGTAATAATTCACCCCTCCACTTT.

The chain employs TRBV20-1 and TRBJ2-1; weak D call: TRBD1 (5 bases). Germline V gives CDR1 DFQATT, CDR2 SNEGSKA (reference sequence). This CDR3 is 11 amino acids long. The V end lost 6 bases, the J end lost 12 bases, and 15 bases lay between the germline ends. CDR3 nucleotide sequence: TGCAGTGCACCCAAGGGGAAGCGGCAGTTCTTC. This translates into CSAPKGKRQFF.

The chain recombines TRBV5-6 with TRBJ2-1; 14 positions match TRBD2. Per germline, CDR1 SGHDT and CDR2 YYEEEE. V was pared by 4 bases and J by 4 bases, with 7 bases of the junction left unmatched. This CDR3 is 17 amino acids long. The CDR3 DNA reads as TGTGCCAGCAGCCCCGTGACTAGCGGGAGGGTATACAATGAGCAGTTCTTC. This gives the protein CASSPVTSGRVYNEQFF. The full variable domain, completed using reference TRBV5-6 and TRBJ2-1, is DAGVTQSPTHLIKTRGQQVTLRCSPKSGHDTVSWYQQALGQGPQFIFQYYEEEERQRGNFPDRFSGHQFPNYSSELNVNALLLGDSALYLCASSPVTSGRVYNEQFFGPGTRLTVL.